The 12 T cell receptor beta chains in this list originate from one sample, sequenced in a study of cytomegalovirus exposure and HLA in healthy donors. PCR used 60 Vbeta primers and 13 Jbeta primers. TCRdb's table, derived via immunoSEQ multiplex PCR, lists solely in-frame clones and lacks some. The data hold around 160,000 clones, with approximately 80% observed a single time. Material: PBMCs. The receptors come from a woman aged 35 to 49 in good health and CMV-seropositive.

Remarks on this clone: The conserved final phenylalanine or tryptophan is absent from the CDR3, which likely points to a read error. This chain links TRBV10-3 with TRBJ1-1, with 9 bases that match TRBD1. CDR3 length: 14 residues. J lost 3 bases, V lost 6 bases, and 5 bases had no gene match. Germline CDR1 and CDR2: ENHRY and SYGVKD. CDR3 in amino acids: CAIREGQGHTEAFS. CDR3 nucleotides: TGTGCCATCAGAGAGGGACAGGGTCACACTGAAGCTTTCTCT.

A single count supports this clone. The CDR3 sequence is CASSFSKRGPSYEQYF. CDR3 in DNA: TGTGCCAGCAGCTTCAGCAAGCGGGGGCCTTCCTACGAGCAGTACTTC. J is TRBJ2-7 and V is TRBV5-4, with TRBD2 matching 8 bases. There are 16 residues in the CDR3. V dropped 2 bases and J dropped 1; count of bases not matched to a gene: 8. Per the germline V gene, CDR1 is SGHNT and CDR2 is YYREEE (reference sequence).

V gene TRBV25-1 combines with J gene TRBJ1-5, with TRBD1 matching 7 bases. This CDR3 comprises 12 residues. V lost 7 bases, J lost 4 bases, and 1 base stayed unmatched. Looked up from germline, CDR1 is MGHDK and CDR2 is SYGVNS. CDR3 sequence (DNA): TGTGCCAGCAAGGGACAGAATCAGCCCCAGCATTTT. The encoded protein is CASKGQNQPQHF. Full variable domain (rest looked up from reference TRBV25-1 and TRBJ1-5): EADIYQTPRYLVIGTGKKITLECSQTMGHDKMYWYQQDPGMELHLIHYSYGVNSTEKGDLSSESTVSRIRTEHFPLTLESARPSHTSQYLCASKGQNQPQHFGDGTRLSIL.

The CDR3 DNA follows: TGTGCCTGGAGTGTACTAGCGGGAGAAGAGACCCAGTACTTC. Translated: CAWSVLAGEETQYF. The rearrangement uses TRBV30 and TRBJ2-5, with 11 nucleotides matching TRBD2. This CDR3 has 14 amino acids. CDR1 and CDR2 (germline): GTSNPN, SVGIG (reference sequence). The V segment lost 0 bases and the J segment 3 bases; nucleotides outside the gene matches: 0.

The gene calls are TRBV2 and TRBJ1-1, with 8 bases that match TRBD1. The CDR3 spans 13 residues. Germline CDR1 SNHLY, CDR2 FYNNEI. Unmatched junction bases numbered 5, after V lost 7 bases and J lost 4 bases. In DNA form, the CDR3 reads TGTGCCAGCACCCTCGACAGGGGCACTGAAGCTTTCTTT. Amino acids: CASTLDRGTEAFF.

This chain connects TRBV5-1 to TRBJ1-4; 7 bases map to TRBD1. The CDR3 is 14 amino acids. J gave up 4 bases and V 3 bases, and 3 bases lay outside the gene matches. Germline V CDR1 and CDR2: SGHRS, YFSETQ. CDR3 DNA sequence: TGCGCCAGCAGCTCGACAGGGCTTAATGAAAAACTGTTTTTT. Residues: CASSSTGLNEKLFF.

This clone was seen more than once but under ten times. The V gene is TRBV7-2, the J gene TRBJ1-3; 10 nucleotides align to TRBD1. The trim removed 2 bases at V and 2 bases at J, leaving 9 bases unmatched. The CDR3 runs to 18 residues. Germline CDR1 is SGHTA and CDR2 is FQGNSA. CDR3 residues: CASSLRTGTGVPGNTIYF. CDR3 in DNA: TGTGCCAGCAGCTTAAGAACCGGGACAGGGGTTCCTGGAAACACCATATATTTT.

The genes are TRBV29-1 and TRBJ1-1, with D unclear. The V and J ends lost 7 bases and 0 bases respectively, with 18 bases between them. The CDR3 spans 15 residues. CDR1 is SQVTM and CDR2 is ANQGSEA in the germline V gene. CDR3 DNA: TGCAGCGCTACACTAGGGCAGTCATTGAACACTGAAGCTTTCTTT. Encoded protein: CSATLGQSLNTEAFF.

CDR3 sequence: CASRFAAGGLGEQFF. CDR3 coding DNA: TGTGCCAGTAGATTTGCTGCGGGAGGGCTTGGTGAGCAGTTCTTC. The chain joins TRBV19 to TRBJ2-1; 9 nucleotides match TRBD2. This CDR3 comprises 15 residues. Looked up from germline, CDR1 is LNHDA and CDR2 is SQIVND (reference sequence). With 6 bases clipped from V and 9 bases from J, the junction kept 12 bases outside the gene matches. Full variable domain (remainder filled in from reference TRBV19 and TRBJ2-1): DGGITQSPKYLFRKEGQNVTLSCEQNLNHDAMYWYRQDPGQGLRLIYYSQIVNDFQKGDIAEGYSVSREKKESFPLTVTSAQKNPTAFYLCASRFAAGGLGEQFFGPGTRLTVL.

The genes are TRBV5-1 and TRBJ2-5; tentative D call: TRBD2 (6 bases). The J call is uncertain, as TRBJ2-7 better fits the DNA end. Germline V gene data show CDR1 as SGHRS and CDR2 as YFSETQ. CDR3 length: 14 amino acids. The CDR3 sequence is CASSLYGGEYEQYF. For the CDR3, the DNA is TGCGCCAGCAGCTTGTACGGGGGTGAATACGAGCAGTACTTC.

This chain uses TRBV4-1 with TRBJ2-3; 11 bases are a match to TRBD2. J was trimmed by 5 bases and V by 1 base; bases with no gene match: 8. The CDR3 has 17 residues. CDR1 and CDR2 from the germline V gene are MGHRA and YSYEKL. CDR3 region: CASSQGASGGFVDTQYF. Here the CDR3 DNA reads TGCGCCAGCAGCCAAGGGGCTAGCGGGGGGTTTGTAGATACGCAGTATTTT.

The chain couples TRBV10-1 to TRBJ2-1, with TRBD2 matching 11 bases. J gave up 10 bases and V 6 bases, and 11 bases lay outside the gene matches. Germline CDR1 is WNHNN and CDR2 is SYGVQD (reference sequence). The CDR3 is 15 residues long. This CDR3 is CASSHIAGGPREQFF. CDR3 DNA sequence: TGCGCCAGCAGCCACATAGCGGGAGGGCCGAGAGAGCAGTTCTTC.